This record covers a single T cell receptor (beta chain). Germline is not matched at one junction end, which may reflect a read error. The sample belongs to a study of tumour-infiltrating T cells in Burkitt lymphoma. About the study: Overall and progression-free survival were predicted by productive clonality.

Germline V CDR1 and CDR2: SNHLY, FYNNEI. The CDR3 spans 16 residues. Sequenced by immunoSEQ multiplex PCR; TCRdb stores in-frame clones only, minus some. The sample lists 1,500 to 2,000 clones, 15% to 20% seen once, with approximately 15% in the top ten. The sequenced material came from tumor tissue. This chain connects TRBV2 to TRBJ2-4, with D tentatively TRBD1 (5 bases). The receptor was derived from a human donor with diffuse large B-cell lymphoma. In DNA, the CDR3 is TGTGCCAGTAGTGAAGAGGCAGGGCTAGCCAAAAACATTCAGTACTTC. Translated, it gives CASSEEAGLAKNIQYF.